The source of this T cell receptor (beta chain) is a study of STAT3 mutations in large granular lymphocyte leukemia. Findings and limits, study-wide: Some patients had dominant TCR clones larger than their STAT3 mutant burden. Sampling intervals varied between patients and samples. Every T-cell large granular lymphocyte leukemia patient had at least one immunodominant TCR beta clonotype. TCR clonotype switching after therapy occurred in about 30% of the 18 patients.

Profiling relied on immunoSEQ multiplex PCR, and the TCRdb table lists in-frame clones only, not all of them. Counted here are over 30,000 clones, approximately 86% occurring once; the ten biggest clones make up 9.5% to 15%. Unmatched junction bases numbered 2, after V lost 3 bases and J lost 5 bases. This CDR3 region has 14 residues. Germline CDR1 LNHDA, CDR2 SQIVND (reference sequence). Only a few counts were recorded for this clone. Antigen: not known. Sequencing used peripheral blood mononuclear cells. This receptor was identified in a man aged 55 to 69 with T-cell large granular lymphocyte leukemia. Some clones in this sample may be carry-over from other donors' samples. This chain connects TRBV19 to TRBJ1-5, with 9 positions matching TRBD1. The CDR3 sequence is CASSMDRGDQPQHF. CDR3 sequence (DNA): TGTGCCAGTAGTATGGACAGGGGAGATCAGCCCCAGCATTTT.